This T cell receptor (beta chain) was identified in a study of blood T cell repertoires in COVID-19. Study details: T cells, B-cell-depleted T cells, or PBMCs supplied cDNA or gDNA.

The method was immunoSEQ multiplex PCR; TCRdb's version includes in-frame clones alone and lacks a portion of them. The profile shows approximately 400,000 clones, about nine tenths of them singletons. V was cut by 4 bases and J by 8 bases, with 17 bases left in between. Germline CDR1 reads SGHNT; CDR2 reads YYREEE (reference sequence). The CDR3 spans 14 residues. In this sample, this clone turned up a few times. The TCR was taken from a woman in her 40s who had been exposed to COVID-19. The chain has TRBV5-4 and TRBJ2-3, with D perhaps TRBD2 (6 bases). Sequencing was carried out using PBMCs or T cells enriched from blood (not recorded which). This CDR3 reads CASSGTGTIGTQYF. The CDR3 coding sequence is TGTGCCAGCAGCGGGACTGGTACCATCGGTACGCAGTATTTT.